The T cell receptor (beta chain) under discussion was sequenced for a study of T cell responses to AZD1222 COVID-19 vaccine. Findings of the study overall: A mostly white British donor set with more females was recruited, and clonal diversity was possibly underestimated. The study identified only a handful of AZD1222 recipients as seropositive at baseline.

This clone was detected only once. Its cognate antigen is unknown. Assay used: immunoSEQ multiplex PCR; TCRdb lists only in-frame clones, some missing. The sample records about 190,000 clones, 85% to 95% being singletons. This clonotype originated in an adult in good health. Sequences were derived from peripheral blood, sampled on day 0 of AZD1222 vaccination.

CDR3 in amino acids: CASQSGQGTEAFF. The CDR3 nucleotides are TGTGCCAGCCAGAGTGGGCAGGGCACTGAAGCTTTCTTT. This chain uses TRBV28 with TRBJ1-1; TRBD1 might be the D (5 bases). Germline-derived CDR1 and CDR2 are MDHEN and SYDVKM. V shed 8 bases and J shed 4 bases, with 14 bases lying between them. CDR3 length: 13 amino acids.